This TCR beta chain was documented in a study of T cell responses to AZD1222 COVID-19 vaccine (dated by TCRdb to the early 2020s). Study-level background: AZD1222 recipients whose second dose came at about 4 weeks and those whose second dose came at about 12 weeks were combined into one group, since spike-specific TCR depth and breadth did not differ between the two schedules. A total of 230 to 250 trial participants underwent TCR sequencing, of whom 207 had received two doses of AZD1222 and about 25 had received two doses of the MenACWY control vaccine. Enrollment into the trials was organized by age into subgroups of 18-55, 56-69 and 70-plus years, and those subgroups contained approximately 160, 26 and 62 TCR-sequenced participants, respectively. Findings and caveats that apply to the study as a whole: The 56-69-year group was small, and its depth increase did not reach significance, likely because of low power. A significant rise in spike-specific TCR breadth and depth was observed after two AZD1222 doses relative to day 0 and relative to MenACWY recipients. Nearly half of unique spike-specific TCRs reportedly recognized epitopes outside regions mutated in the B.1.351 and B.1.1.7 variants. Only a handful of AZD1222 recipients were SARS-CoV-2 seropositive at baseline, limiting conclusions about previously exposed vaccinees. The vaccine-associated CD4 TCRs covered the entire spike protein, and the dominant responses fell in regions 160-218 and 743-854. Because no samples from the day 14 peak response were available, repertoires could be characterized only after the peak T cell response. Participants were mostly white British and included more females than males, and it was suggested by the authors that clonal diversity may have been underestimated.

The CDR3 regions of human TCRbeta chains were analyzed by immunosequencing. For the original study's pipeline: TCRs in the repertoires were matched against a reference library of SARS-CoV-2-specific TCRs that had been generated with the MIRA antigen-specificity platform. Breadth meant the fraction of unique TCRs that were SARS-CoV-2-associated, whereas depth meant the fraction of total T cells that were SARS-CoV-2-associated. Using the MIRA data, every spike-specific TCR was mapped to the spike region that the TCR reacted to and assigned to either a CD4 or a CD8 class. Log10-transformed breadth and depth values were compared by one-way ANOVA with Sidak's multiple comparisons tests. The source is immuneACCESS, and TCRdb retained only in-frame sequences with V and J called. Part of the clones is not carried over; for the studies checked, unresolved V genes explain less than half of this, and the remainder is unexplained. V, J and clone size are those of that table, while D and trimming were read from the DNA. The sample table lists around 90,000 clones, approximately 91% of them with a count of one. The ten largest clones represent roughly 15% of the sample.

The time point label on this specimen signifies: baseline before first vaccination. Vaccinee samples were obtained from the UK trials COV001 and COV002, which included a single-blind randomized controlled phase 2/3 trial of AZD1222 (ChAdOx1 nCoV-19) in healthy adults. For TCRbeta chain sequencing, PBMC samples were collected from trial participants at day 0 and at day 28 after the second dose. CDR1 and CDR2 are read off the germline V gene as LGHNT and FRNRAP. Measured from the cysteine to the phenylalanine, the CDR3 is 12 residues long. Just the 36-base CDR3 DNA is kept, in frame starting at base 1. Deletion took 5 bases off V and 4 bases off J, with a span of 7 bases between the germline ends. With respect to this clone: This receptor's antigen is unknown. It has no much larger one-base neighbor in the sample; base qualities were not kept.

The chain is made from TRBV12-5 and TRBJ2-3; tentative D gene TRBD1, with 6 bases matching. Sequenced here: peripheral blood, sampled on day 0 of AZD1222 vaccination. The TCR sequence derives from an adult in good health. The nucleotide sequence reads TGTGCTAGTGGTGGGGGCGCAGATACGCAGTATTTT. This sequence encodes CASGGGADTQYF.